This TCR beta chain was documented in a study of cytomegalovirus exposure and HLA in healthy donors. Regarding the study as a whole: As was reported, the classifier diagnosed cytomegalovirus status with high specificity and sensitivity. There were a few CMV-associated chains whose specificity for CMV antigens was confirmed in vitro.

This CDR3 has 18 amino acids. Germline CDR1 is LGHNA and CDR2 is YSLEER. V lost 0 bases to trimming and J lost 3 bases; unmatched junction nucleotides: 10. Assay used: immunoSEQ multiplex PCR; TCRdb lists only in-frame clones, some missing. The table includes 70,000 or so clones, roughly 92% detected once. Details on this clone: What it binds is not known.

The receptor comes from a woman aged 18-35 years in good health and CMV-seropositive. Sequencing was performed on PBMCs. The J gene is TRBJ2-2, the V gene TRBV4-3, with TRBD1 matching over 7 bases. The CDR3 coding sequence is TGCGCCAGCAGCCAAGATGTGGGACAGCATGTCGACACCGGGGAGCTGTTTTTT. Translated, it gives CASSQDVGQHVDTGELFF.